These 9 T cell receptor beta chains were sequenced from one sample in a study of blood T cell repertoires in COVID-19. Libraries were prepared by immunoSEQ multiplex PCR; TCRdb keeps only in-frame clonotypes and omits some of them. Of about 190,000 clones listed, 80% to 90% are singletons. Sequenced input: peripheral blood. These TCRs come from a man under 40 with acute or convalescent COVID-19.

The chain has TRBV20-1 and TRBJ1-1; D remains ambiguous. The germline CDR1 and CDR2 sequences are DFQATT and SNEGSKA (reference sequence). CDR3 length: 13 amino acids. V lost 3 bases and J 0 bases, leaving 8 bases between the germline ends. The CDR3 DNA reads as TGCAGTGCTAGTACAGATATGAACACTGAAGCTTTCTTT. Translation gives CSASTDMNTEAFF.

This clone was seen just once. The CDR3 reads CASSRTMPAEQYF. CDR3 coding DNA: TGCGCCAGCAGCCGGACTATGCCCGCCGAGCAGTACTTC. V and J are TRBV5-1 and TRBJ2-7; TRBD2 might be the D (6 bases). Germline V lookup: CDR1 SGHRS, CDR2 YFSETQ. V was pared by 4 bases and J by 6 bases, with 14 bases between. The CDR3 spans 13 residues.

This chain joins TRBV27 and TRBJ1-5; D unclear. CDR1 is MNHEY, CDR2 SMNVEV, per germline (reference sequence). Trimming removed 6 bases at V and 1 base at J, with 10 bases between. The CDR3 sequence is 14 residues long. CDR3 bases: TGTGCCAGCAGCCTCACGGGGAGCAATCAGCCCCAGCATTTT. As protein: CASSLTGSNQPQHF.

This clone was recorded only once. The chain links TRBV28 to TRBJ2-1; TRBD2 aligns across 12 bases. This CDR3 has 15 residues. CDR1 and CDR2 from the germline V gene are MDHEN and SYDVKM. Germline trimming cut 5 bases from V and 4 bases from J; bases unmatched to any gene: 3. CDR3 coding DNA: TGTGCCAGCAGTGTAGGACTAGCGGGGTACAATGAGCAGTTCTTC. It specifies CASSVGLAGYNEQFF.

The count of this clone is one. The chain has TRBV6-5 and TRBJ1-5; TRBD1 might be the D (6 bases). The V gene's germline CDR1 is MNHEY and CDR2 SVGAGI. The CDR3 runs to 12 residues. The V and J ends lost 0 bases and 11 bases respectively, with 8 bases between them. The CDR3 sequence is CASSYSWDTQHF. The CDR3 DNA reads as TGTGCCAGCAGTTACTCCTGGGACACCCAGCATTTT.

The V call is TRBV7-9, the J call TRBJ2-7; 9 bases line up with TRBD1. CDR1 is SEHNR and CDR2 is FQNEAQ in the germline V gene (reference sequence). Losses at the gene ends were 0 bases for V and 5 bases for J; bases not matched to a gene: 8. The CDR3 is 16 amino acids. Written as DNA, the CDR3 is TGTGCCAGCAGCTTAGCATCCGGGACAGGGATGGACGAGCAGTACTTC. This translates into CASSLASGTGMDEQYF.

The chain uses TRBV29-1 and TRBJ2-1; 12 bases map to TRBD1. Germline lookup yields CDR1 SQVTM and CDR2 ANQGSEA. CDR3 size: 13 residues. The V gene end was trimmed by 6 bases and the J gene end by 7 bases; junction bases not matched to a gene: 4. This CDR3 reads CSVGDRGRNEQFF. CDR3 nucleotides: TGCAGCGTAGGGGACAGGGGGCGGAATGAGCAGTTCTTC.

The chain couples TRBV15 to TRBJ1-4; D might be TRBD1 (6 bases). V shed 1 base and J shed 7 bases, with 16 bases lying between them. The CDR3 length is 16 residues. Germline V gene sequence: CDR1 LNHNV, CDR2 YYDKDF (reference sequence). The CDR3 region is CATSRGVGALGEKLFF. In nucleotides, the CDR3 is TGTGCCACCAGCAGAGGGGTGGGGGCCCTCGGTGAAAAACTGTTTTTT. The full variable domain, in which reference TRBV15 and TRBJ1-4 provide the parts outside the CDR3, is DAMVIQNPRYQVTQFGKPVTLSCSQTLNHNVMYWYQQKSSQAPKLLFHYYDKDFNNEADTPDNFQSRRPNTSFCFLDIRSPGLGDTAMYLCATSRGVGALGEKLFFGSGTQLSVL.

The chain uses TRBV25-1 and TRBJ1-2, with 9 nucleotides matching TRBD1. CDR3 length equals 14 residues. Per germline, CDR1 MGHDK and CDR2 SYGVNS. Trimming took 2 bases from V and 8 from J; bases not matched to a gene: 6. The CDR3 here is CASSERGQGIGYTF. CDR3 in DNA: TGTGCCAGCAGTGAACGGGGACAGGGTATCGGCTACACCTTC.